Listed below are T cell receptor beta chains from one sample, sequenced in a study of blood T cells in healthy people across ages. A single record per CDR3 protein comes from TCRdb applying MiXCR to the 5' RACE reads. The sample lists about a million distinct CDR3 sequences; 45% to 60% were seen once. Material for sequencing was blood. These receptors came from a woman aged 60-75 years in good health. CDR3s include the opening cysteine and the closing phenylalanine or tryptophan. Fields, in order: V gene, CDR3 length, clone size, D gene, J gene, CDR3 protein, CDR3 DNA. D genes are given only for firm matches. Clone size is stated in some rows and not others, as once, few, many or a class when expanded.

V: TRBV14
length: 15
size: many
D: TRBD2
J: TRBJ2-1
CDR3: CASSQGTSEYNEQFF
DNA: TGTGCCAGCAGCCAAGGGACTAGCGAGTACAATGAGCAGTTCTTC

V: TRBV7-3
length: 15
size: .
D: TRBD2
J: TRBJ2-1
CDR3: CASSRAGGAWDEQFF
DNA: TGTGCCAGCAGCAGAGCGGGAGGGGCGTGGGATGAGCAGTTCTTC

V: TRBV5-1
length: 17
size: .
D: TRBD2
J: TRBJ2-1
CDR3: CASSLTPRLAGDLEQFF
DNA: TGCGCCAGCAGCTTGACCCCCCGACTAGCGGGAGATCTTGAGCAGTTCTTC

V: TRBV5-6
length: 18
size: .
D: .
J: TRBJ1-2
CDR3: CASSAWGARGFTNYGYTF
DNA: TGTGCCAGCAGCGCATGGGGGGCGCGGGGGTTTACTAACTATGGCTACACCTTC

V: TRBV15
length: 14
size: .
D: .
J: TRBJ2-1
CDR3: CATSRGSPRNEQFF
DNA: TGTGCCACCAGCAGAGGCTCGCCACGAAATGAGCAGTTCTTC

V: TRBV7-2
length: 16
size: .
D: .
J: TRBJ2-1
CDR3: CASSGGGRAGYNEQFF
DNA: TGTGCCAGCAGCGGGGGAGGACGGGCGGGCTACAATGAGCAGTTCTTC

V: TRBV29-1
length: 13
size: .
D: TRBD1
J: TRBJ2-4
CDR3: CSVASRQGNIQYF
DNA: TGCAGCGTTGCCTCAAGACAGGGAAACATTCAGTACTTC

V: TRBV20-1
length: 15
size: .
D: TRBD1
J: TRBJ2-5
CDR3: CSARSRDSYFETQYF
DNA: TGCAGTGCTAGATCCCGGGACAGCTACTTCGAGACCCAGTACTTC

V: TRBV12-3/TRBV12-4
length: 15
size: .
D: TRBD2
J: TRBJ2-1
CDR3: CASSPGGLYYNEQFF
DNA: TGTGCCAGCAGTCCGGGGGGGCTATACTACAATGAGCAGTTCTTC

V: TRBV2
length: 18
size: .
D: TRBD1
J: TRBJ2-7
CDR3: CASSAGTGAPPYSYEQYF
DNA: TGTGCCAGCAGTGCGGGGACAGGGGCACCGCCTTACTCCTACGAGCAGTACTTC

V: TRBV10-3
length: 15
size: .
D: TRBD1
J: TRBJ2-4
CDR3: CAISEGDSNKNIQYF
DNA: TGTGCCATCAGCGAGGGGGACAGCAACAAAAACATTCAGTACTTC

V: TRBV18
length: 14
size: .
D: .
J: TRBJ2-3
CDR3: CASSPGIARDTQYF
DNA: TGTGCCAGCTCACCAGGGATAGCGCGAGATACGCAGTATTTT

V: TRBV18
length: 14
size: .
D: .
J: TRBJ2-4
CDR3: CASSWPEGGNIQYF
DNA: TGTGCCAGCTCATGGCCAGAGGGAGGAAACATTCAGTACTTC

V: TRBV4-1
length: 13
size: once
D: .
J: TRBJ1-2
CDR3: CASSPTPFYGYTF
DNA: TGCGCCAGCAGCCCGACACCGTTCTATGGCTACACCTTC

V: TRBV29-1
length: 13
size: few
D: TRBD1
J: TRBJ2-5
CDR3: CSAPGQGQETQYF
DNA: TGCAGCGCCCCGGGACAGGGGCAAGAGACCCAGTACTTC

V: TRBV7-3
length: 17
size: .
D: .
J: TRBJ2-3
CDR3: CASSPTGGGGGTDTQYF
DNA: TGTGCCAGCAGCCCCACCGGCGGGGGCGGCGGCACAGATACGCAGTATTTT

V: TRBV29-1
length: 15
size: .
D: .
J: TRBJ2-2
CDR3: CSAPVPGRSNGELFF
DNA: TGCAGCGCCCCCGTCCCGGGACGGAGCAACGGGGAGCTGTTTTTT

V: TRBV2
length: 14
size: .
D: .
J: TRBJ2-3
CDR3: CATRGWVSTDTQYF
DNA: TGTGCCACAAGGGGGTGGGTGAGCACAGATACGCAGTATTTT

V: TRBV20-1
length: 14
size: .
D: .
J: TRBJ2-5
CDR3: CSAPLLGTVETQYF
DNA: TGCAGTGCTCCCCTACTGGGTACGGTGGAGACCCAGTACTTC

V: TRBV28
length: 16
size: few
D: .
J: TRBJ1-5
CDR3: CASSPVATKENQPQHF
DNA: TGTGCCAGCAGCCCGGTGGCAACCAAGGAAAATCAGCCCCAGCATTTT

V: TRBV7-2
length: 13
size: .
D: .
J: TRBJ1-4
CDR3: CASSEQGREKLFF
DNA: TGTGCCAGCAGCGAACAGGGCAGGGAAAAACTGTTTTTT

V: TRBV3-1
length: 14
size: few
D: TRBD2
J: TRBJ2-7
CDR3: CASSQGTSVYEQYF
DNA: TGTGCCAGCAGCCAGGGTACTAGCGTCTACGAGCAGTACTTC

V: TRBV10-3
length: 16
size: .
D: TRBD2
J: TRBJ2-7
CDR3: CAISVLAGSLSYEQYF
DNA: TGTGCCATCAGTGTATTAGCGGGTTCTCTCTCCTACGAGCAGTACTTC

V: TRBV7-9
length: 19
size: .
D: TRBD2
J: TRBJ2-1
CDR3: CASSITGTSGSAVYNEQFF
DNA: TGTGCCAGCAGCATAACCGGGACTAGCGGGAGTGCGGTCTACAATGAGCAGTTCTTC

V: TRBV29-1
length: 12
size: .
D: .
J: TRBJ1-1
CDR3: CSVEPGRVEAFF
DNA: TGCAGCGTTGAGCCTGGCAGGGTTGAAGCTTTCTTT

V: TRBV7-2
length: 13
size: .
D: .
J: TRBJ2-7
CDR3: CASNDPLLGEQYF
DNA: TGTGCCAGCAACGATCCGTTGTTGGGCGAGCAGTACTTC

V: TRBV28
length: 17
size: .
D: TRBD2
J: TRBJ2-1
CDR3: CASSLVAGSEEVNGQFF
DNA: TGTGCCAGCAGTTTGGTAGCGGGATCAGAGGAGGTCAATGGGCAGTTCTTC

V: TRBV4-3
length: 15
size: .
D: .
J: TRBJ2-5
CDR3: CASSQLFREQETQYF
DNA: TGCGCCAGCAGCCAACTCTTCCGGGAGCAAGAGACCCAGTACTTC

V: TRBV15
length: 14
size: .
D: .
J: TRBJ2-3
CDR3: CATSRERGRDTQYF
DNA: TGTGCCACCAGCAGAGAACGGGGACGGGATACGCAGTATTTT

V: TRBV5-1
length: 14
size: .
D: .
J: TRBJ2-1
CDR3: CASSLEGLARVQFF
DNA: TGCGCCAGCAGCTTGGAGGGACTCGCTAGGGTGCAGTTCTTC

V: TRBV21-1
length: 14
size: .
D: .
J: TRBJ2-5
CDR3: CASSKWVDQETQYF
DNA: TGTGCCAGCAGCAAATGGGTGGACCAAGAGACCCAGTACTTC

V: TRBV4-1
length: 15
size: few
D: TRBD2
J: TRBJ2-7
CDR3: CASSQVAGAWDEQYF
DNA: TGCGCCAGCAGCCAAGTAGCGGGAGCTTGGGACGAGCAGTACTTC

V: TRBV11-2
length: 15
size: .
D: .
J: TRBJ1-1
CDR3: CASSPRRQMNTEAFF
DNA: TGTGCCAGCAGCCCCCGTCGACAGATGAACACTGAAGCTTTCTTT

V: TRBV6-5
length: 14
size: .
D: TRBD2
J: TRBJ2-7
CDR3: CASSYCSGRCEQYF
DNA: TGTGCCAGCAGTTACTGTAGCGGGAGATGCGAGCAGTACTTC

V: TRBV12-3/TRBV12-4
length: 13
size: .
D: .
J: TRBJ1-2
CDR3: CASRKWGNYGYTF
DNA: TGTGCCAGCCGGAAGTGGGGGAACTATGGCTACACCTTC

V: TRBV7-7
length: 14
size: .
D: TRBD2
J: TRBJ2-1
CDR3: CAGSLAGGPHEQFF
DNA: TGTGCCGGCAGCTTAGCGGGAGGGCCCCATGAGCAGTTCTTC

V: TRBV6-2/TRBV6-3
length: 14
size: .
D: TRBD1
J: TRBJ1-2
CDR3: CASKRTGTGYGYTF
DNA: TGTGCCAGCAAACGGACAGGGACAGGGTATGGCTACACCTTC

V: TRBV20-1
length: 18
size: few
D: TRBD2
J: TRBJ2-1
CDR3: CSARDRGGLAGSNNEQFF
DNA: TGCAGTGCTAGAGATCGGGGGGGTCTAGCGGGATCTAACAATGAGCAGTTCTTC

V: TRBV27
length: 13
size: .
D: .
J: TRBJ2-7
CDR3: CASSFQYTYEQYF
DNA: TGTGCCAGCAGTTTCCAGTATACGTACGAGCAGTACTTC

V: TRBV5-1
length: 14
size: few
D: .
J: TRBJ2-6
CDR3: CASSLEVGANVLTF
DNA: TGCGCCAGCAGCTTGGAGGTCGGGGCCAACGTCCTGACTTTC

V: TRBV20-1
length: 17
size: .
D: .
J: TRBJ1-2
CDR3: CSAGPRGIKNPNYGYTF
DNA: TGCAGTGCTGGCCCCCGGGGGATTAAAAATCCTAACTATGGCTACACCTTC

V: TRBV6-2/TRBV6-3
length: 15
size: few
D: TRBD2
J: TRBJ2-7
CDR3: CASSSPGLGSYEQYF
DNA: TGTGCCAGCAGTTCCCCGGGACTAGGCTCCTACGAGCAGTACTTC

V: TRBV4-1
length: 15
size: .
D: .
J: TRBJ2-1
CDR3: CASLGGTAAYNEQFF
DNA: TGCGCCAGCTTGGGGGGAACAGCAGCTTACAATGAGCAGTTCTTC

V: TRBV15
length: 15
size: few
D: TRBD1
J: TRBJ2-5
CDR3: CATSRDGQGQETQYF
DNA: TGTGCCACCAGCAGAGATGGACAGGGGCAAGAGACCCAGTACTTC

V: TRBV5-4
length: 14
size: few
D: TRBD2
J: TRBJ2-7
CDR3: CASSLRLAGHEQYF
DNA: TGTGCCAGCAGCCTTCGACTAGCGGGCCACGAGCAGTACTTC

V: TRBV20-1
length: 17
size: .
D: .
J: TRBJ1-6
CDR3: CSASPKVEARNNSPLHF
DNA: TGCAGTGCTAGCCCTAAGGTGGAGGCAAGGAATAATTCACCCCTCCACTTT

V: TRBV20-1
length: 15
size: few
D: TRBD2
J: TRBJ2-1
CDR3: CSATPGTSFLIEQFF
DNA: TGCAGTGCAACCCCCGGGACTAGTTTCCTTATTGAGCAGTTCTTC

V: TRBV20-1
length: 18
size: .
D: TRBD2
J: TRBJ2-1
CDR3: CSARVLGTSGRAQNEQFF
DNA: TGCAGTGCTAGAGTCCTTGGGACTAGCGGGAGGGCGCAAAATGAGCAGTTCTTC

V: TRBV11-2
length: 15
size: .
D: TRBD1
J: TRBJ2-3
CDR3: CASSLAGTGEAGWYF
DNA: TGTGCCAGCAGCTTAGCGGGGACAGGGGAAGCGGGATGGTATTTT